This entry is about one TCR beta chain. The sample comes from a study of blood T cell repertoires in COVID-19. As for the study in general: Sites in the United States, Italy and Spain provided acute and convalescent COVID-19 samples.

V was clipped by 0 bases and J by 2 bases, with 13 bases between them. Germline V lookup: CDR1 GTSNPN, CDR2 SVGIG (reference sequence). The CDR3 loop spans 15 amino acids. Under the authors' procedure: From reference gene primer amplification, estimates of nucleated cell counts were derived. TCRdb's table, derived via immunoSEQ multiplex PCR, lists solely in-frame clones and lacks some. That table gives V, J and clone size, and the DNA gave D and trimming. Among 250,000 to 350,000 clones listed, roughly 86% were seen once. The sequence was collected from a woman aged 25 to 39 with COVID-19, enrolled during active disease. The sequenced sample was peripheral blood. The V and J genes are TRBV30 and TRBJ1-2; no clear D. In DNA, the CDR3 is TGTGCCTGGAGTGTACGGTGGGCGCGAAACTATGGCTACACCTTC. Translating gives CAWSVRWARNYGYTF.